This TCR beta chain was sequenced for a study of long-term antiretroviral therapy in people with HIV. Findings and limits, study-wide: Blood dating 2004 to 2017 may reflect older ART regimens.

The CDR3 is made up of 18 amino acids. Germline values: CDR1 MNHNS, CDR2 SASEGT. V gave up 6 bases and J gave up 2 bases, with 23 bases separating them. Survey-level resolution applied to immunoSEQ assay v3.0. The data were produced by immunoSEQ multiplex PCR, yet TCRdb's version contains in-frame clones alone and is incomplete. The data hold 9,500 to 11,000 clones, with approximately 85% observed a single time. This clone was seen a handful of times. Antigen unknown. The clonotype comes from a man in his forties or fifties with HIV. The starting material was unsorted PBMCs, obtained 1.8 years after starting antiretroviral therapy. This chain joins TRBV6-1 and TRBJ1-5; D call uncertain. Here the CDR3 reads CASREPPPFRAGNQPQHF. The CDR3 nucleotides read TGTGCCAGCAGAGAACCCCCCCCGTTTAGGGCTGGCAATCAGCCCCAGCATTTT.